This T cell receptor beta chain derives from a study of radiotherapy plus CTLA-4 blockade in lung cancer. Study-level information: Objective responses arose in 15% to 20% of patients, and 25% to 40% experienced disease control. General study points: Per reports, early blood T cell clone dynamics, plus interferon-beta, forecast response most strongly. Peripheral blood showed expansion of tumor-derived TCR clones after radiotherapy and ipilimumab.

In the case of this clone: As yet, its antigen is unknown.

The table came from immunoSEQ multiplex PCR; TCRdb's copy has only in-frame clones and leaves some out. The profile covers roughly 90,000 clones, with 78% appearing a single time and more than 3.5% taken by the ten largest. Treatment of patients with chemo-refractory metastatic non-small-cell lung cancer consisted of focal radiation plus CTLA-4 blockade with ipilimumab. Deletions cut 5 bases from V and 4 bases from J, with 12 bases between. There are 14 residues in the CDR3. In germline, CDR1 is SNHLY, CDR2 FYNNEI. The chain employs TRBV2 and TRBJ1-5; D gene ambiguous. The sequence was obtained from a human donor with non-small cell lung cancer who had a partial response to radiotherapy plus ipilimumab. Some clones in this sample may be carry-over from other donors' samples. Here the sequenced sample was peripheral blood, taken from a patient treated with radiotherapy plus ipilimumab. In DNA, the CDR3 is TGTGCCAGCAGTCCTAGGCGGCAAAATCAGCCCCAGCATTTT. Translating it yields CASSPRRQNQPQHF.